Each of the 21 T cell receptor beta chains below was sequenced from the same sample in a study of CD8 T cells in ankylosing spondylitis. Points from the study as a whole: Seemingly distinctive of ankylosing spondylitis blood was a TCR beta motif formed by eight highly homologous variants.

No antigen is known for these receptors. TCRdb fed the 5' RACE reads into MiXCR, producing one record per CDR3 protein. The sample lists under 450,000 distinct CDR3 sequences; 17% were seen once. Sequenced: blood, either unsorted or a sorted T cell fraction (not recorded which). These receptors were obtained from a male donor with ankylosing spondylitis.

This clonotype was counted between two and nine times. The V gene is TRBV11-3, the J gene TRBJ2-3; 8 bases are a match to TRBD1. The V and J ends lost 5 bases and 2 bases, in that order; junction bases with no gene match: 6. This CDR3 is built from 15 residues. CDR1 and CDR2 (germline): SGHNT, YENEEA. CDR3 nucleotide sequence: TGTGCCAGCAGCCCCGGGACAGGACACACAGATACGCAGTATTTT. The encoded protein is CASSPGTGHTDTQYF.

Only one count was recorded for this clonotype. The gene calls are TRBV28 and TRBJ1-2; no clear D. Per the germline V gene, CDR1 is MDHEN and CDR2 is SYDVKM. With 5 bases removed from V and 0 bases from J, the gap between germline ends came to 13 bases. The CDR3 covers 15 residues. The CDR3 loop reads CASSNVYWANYGYTF. CDR3 nucleotides: TGTGCCAGCAGTAACGTCTATTGGGCTAACTATGGCTACACCTTC.

This chain uses TRBV11-3 with TRBJ2-3; D gene ambiguous. Germline lookup yields CDR1 SGHNT and CDR2 YENEEA. The CDR3 spans 13 residues. V lost 3 bases and J lost 0, with 4 bases in between. This CDR3 is CASSFYSTDTQYF. CDR3 coding DNA: TGTGCCAGCAGCTTTTACAGCACAGATACGCAGTATTTT.

The V gene is TRBV6-2 or TRBV6-3, the J gene TRBJ2-1, with 7 bases that match TRBD1. CDR1 and CDR2 from the germline V gene are MNHEY and SVGEGT. The J segment lost 2 bases and the V segment lost 6 bases, leaving 7 bases of the junction unmatched. The length of the CDR3 is 15 residues. CDR3 in DNA: TGTGCCAGCAGACGACAGGGCTTAACCTACAATGAGCAGTTCTTC. This codes for CASRRQGLTYNEQFF.

This clonotype was observed a few times. This chain connects TRBV20-1 to TRBJ2-1; D remains unclear. The V gene lost 3 bases and the J gene lost 10 bases, with 7 bases spanning the gap. Looked up from germline, CDR1 is DFQATT and CDR2 is SNEGSKA (reference sequence). This CDR3 contains 10 residues. The CDR3: CSARFREQFF. In DNA form, the CDR3 reads TGCAGTGCTAGGTTCAGGGAGCAGTTCTTC.

This clonotype was recorded once. The rearrangement joins TRBV7-2 to TRBJ2-1, with 13 bases matching TRBD2. The CDR3 sequence is 15 residues long. CDR1 and CDR2 (germline): SGHTA, FQGNSA. After removal of 5 bases from V and 11 bases from J, the junction contained 9 bases not matched to a gene. The CDR3 region is CASSGRTSGSGKQFF. The DNA for the CDR3 is TGTGCCAGCAGCGGGAGGACTAGCGGGAGCGGTAAGCAGTTCTTC.

This clonotype came up a few times. V is TRBV5-1 and J is TRBJ2-1; 14 nucleotides agree with TRBD2. Germline values: CDR1 SGHRS, CDR2 YFSETQ. There are 17 residues in the CDR3. After removal of 4 bases from V and 7 bases from J, the junction contained 10 bases not matched to a gene. CDR3 amino acids: CASSAGLAGVRSNEQFF. The CDR3 DNA is TGCGCCAGCAGCGCGGGACTAGCGGGGGTGAGGAGTAATGAGCAGTTCTTC.

This clonotype was counted between two and nine times. V gene TRBV7-9 combines with J gene TRBJ1-1, with 8 bases aligning to TRBD1. CDR1 SEHNR and CDR2 FQNEAQ come from the germline V gene (reference sequence). Germline trimming cut 1 base from V and 4 bases from J; bases unmatched to any gene: 11. The CDR3 sequence is 17 residues long. The CDR3 DNA is TGTGCCAGCAGCTTAGAGTTCCCGACAGGGGAGGCCACTGAAGCTTTCTTT. The encoded protein is CASSLEFPTGEATEAFF. Full variable domain (rest looked up from reference TRBV7-9 and TRBJ1-1): DTGVSQNPRHKITKRGQNVTFRCDPISEHNRLYWYRQTLGQGPEFLTYFQNEAQLEKSRLLSDRFSAERPKGSFSTLEIQRTEQGDSAMYLCASSLEFPTGEATEAFFGQGTRLTVV.

This clonotype was observed at least ten times. The chain has TRBV10-3 and TRBJ2-7; TRBD1 might be the D (5 bases). Trimming pared 8 bases from V and 2 bases from J, leaving 13 bases between. CDR1 is ENHRY, CDR2 SYGVKD, per germline. The CDR3 length is 13 residues. Written as DNA, the CDR3 is TGTGCCATCGGCGAACAGGCTACCTACGAGCAGTACTTC. This translates into CAIGEQATYEQYF.

This clonotype was picked up many times. Here the CDR3 DNA reads TGTGCCACCAGCAAAGACAGGGGGCGCGACGAGCAGTACTTC. This gives the protein CATSKDRGRDEQYF. V gene TRBV15 combines with J gene TRBJ2-7, with 10 bases matching TRBD1. The germline V gene encodes CDR1 LNHNV and CDR2 YYDKDF (reference sequence). Trimming at V came to 4 bases and at J to 5 bases, leaving 5 bases not matched to a gene. This CDR3 has 14 amino acids.

This clonotype has more than one count but fewer than ten. The chain has TRBV20-1 and TRBJ2-3, with D possibly matching TRBD1 (6 bases). V shed 1 base and J shed 1 base, with 12 bases lying between them. Germline loops: CDR1 DFQATT, CDR2 SNEGSKA (reference sequence). CDR3 size: 15 residues. CDR3 nucleotide sequence: TGCAGTGCTAGAGGCGGCAGGGGAGGCACAGATACGCAGTATTTT. Its protein is CSARGGRGGTDTQYF.

Ten or more counts support this clonotype. CDR3 bases: TGTGCCAGCAGCCCCCTTATGGGTAGGGGAAATGAAAAACTGTTTTTT. Protein product: CASSPLMGRGNEKLFF. This chain connects TRBV7-8 to TRBJ1-4; a possible D gene is TRBD1 (5 bases). The CDR3 totals 16 residues. Looked up from germline, CDR1 is SGHVS and CDR2 is FQNEAQ. The V gene lost 5 bases and the J gene lost 5 bases, with 18 bases spanning the gap.

This clonotype showed up just a few times. This chain uses TRBV7-9 with TRBJ1-2; D is uncertain. V shed 5 bases and J shed 4 bases, with 11 bases lying between them. Germline-derived CDR1 and CDR2 are SEHNR and FQNEAQ (reference sequence). This CDR3 has 13 amino acids. The CDR3 spells CASSLLEPYGYTF. The CDR3 DNA reads TGTGCCAGCAGCCTCCTAGAGCCCTATGGCTACACCTTC.

This chain links TRBV20-1 with TRBJ2-1; no reliable D call. Trimming removed 1 base at V and 0 bases at J, with 13 bases between. Looked up from germline, CDR1 is DFQATT and CDR2 is SNEGSKA (reference sequence). The CDR3 is 16 amino acids. CDR3 in amino acids: CSARGGPTRSYNEQFF. In DNA form, the CDR3 reads TGCAGTGCTAGAGGCGGCCCTACCCGCTCCTACAATGAGCAGTTCTTC.

The genes are TRBV20-1 and TRBJ1-5; no clear D. The V end lost 3 bases, the J end lost 0 bases, and 9 bases lay between the germline ends. The CDR3 has 14 residues. In germline, CDR1 is DFQATT, CDR2 SNEGSKA (reference sequence). CDR3 in DNA: TGCAGTGCTAGTGCGGAGTATAGCAATCAGCCCCAGCATTTT. Its translation is CSASAEYSNQPQHF.

The chain couples TRBV11-2 to TRBJ2-5; the D is unclear. Trimming left V 1 base short and J 5 bases short, with 14 bases between. The germline gives CDR1 SGHAT, CDR2 FQNNGV. This CDR3 has 15 residues. CDR3 sequence: CASSLGPSGVETQYF. The DNA of the CDR3 is TGTGCCAGCAGCTTAGGGCCATCGGGCGTGGAGACCCAGTACTTC.

V gene TRBV4-2 combines with J gene TRBJ1-4; D not resolved. Germline V lookup: CDR1 LGHNA, CDR2 YNFKEQ. Trimming pared 1 base from V and 0 bases from J, leaving 9 bases between. This CDR3 comprises 16 residues. CDR3: CASSQGVGTTNEKLFF. DNA of the CDR3: TGTGCCAGCAGCCAAGGGGTTGGAACAACTAATGAAAAACTGTTTTTT.

V is TRBV6-5 and J is TRBJ1-2, with 7 nucleotides matching TRBD1. Germline lookup yields CDR1 MNHEY and CDR2 SVGAGI. J gave up 3 bases and V 3 bases, and 1 base lay outside the gene matches. This CDR3 is 13 amino acids long. Written as DNA, the CDR3 is TGTGCCAGCAGTTATGGGACAGACTATGGCTACACCTTC. As protein: CASSYGTDYGYTF.

This clonotype appeared a few times. V is TRBV10-3 and J is TRBJ2-6; D possibly corresponds to TRBD1 (6 bases). The CDR3 spans 20 residues. V lost 2 bases and J 0 bases, leaving 20 bases between the germline ends. CDR1 and CDR2 (germline): ENHRY, SYGVKD. The CDR3 reads CAISEGVGAGPNSGANVLTF. CDR3 DNA: TGTGCCATCAGTGAGGGAGTGGGGGCAGGTCCGAACTCTGGGGCCAACGTCCTGACTTTC.

This rearrangement joins TRBV20-1 to TRBJ1-1; a possible D gene is TRBD1 (6 bases). V was shortened by 6 bases and J by 1 base, with 21 bases between the two germline ends. The CDR3 covers 16 residues. Germline CDR1 is DFQATT and CDR2 is SNEGSKA (reference sequence). The CDR3 here is CSAGGGGQTRNTEAFF. CDR3 DNA: TGCAGTGCAGGCGGAGGGGGGCAGACTAGGAACACTGAAGCTTTCTTT.

In this sample, this clonotype turned up a few times. This chain connects TRBV20-1 to TRBJ1-1; TRBD1 agrees at 9 bases. Losses at the gene ends were 6 bases for V and 5 bases for J; bases not matched to a gene: 7. This CDR3 has 13 residues. CDR1 and CDR2 (germline): DFQATT, SNEGSKA (reference sequence). The CDR3: CSAKQGARTEAFF. DNA of the CDR3: TGCAGTGCCAAACAGGGGGCTAGGACTGAAGCTTTCTTT.